This T cell receptor (beta chain) was recovered during a study of cytomegalovirus exposure and HLA in healthy donors. Concerning this clone itself: Its cognate antigen is unknown.

Generated by immunoSEQ multiplex PCR, the TCRdb table keeps only in-frame clones and is missing some. The sample contains about 160,000 clones, approximately 90% of which appear only once. Study outcomes and limitations: Reported results showed that the classifier diagnosed cytomegalovirus status with high specificity and sensitivity. Subsequent analysis showed first-cohort TCR clusters tending to co-occur in more than 90 validation repertoires.

Sequenced sample: PBMCs. The sequence came from a man aged 18 to 35 in good health and CMV-seronegative.

The CDR3 nucleotides read TGTGCCAGCAGTGCCCGTCGGGGGGTGGGAAATTTTGGCTACGAGCAGTACTTC. The encoded protein is CASSARRGVGNFGYEQYF. V and J are TRBV27 and TRBJ2-7, with TRBD2 matching over 7 bases. Trimming removed 5 bases from V and 3 bases from J; junction bases left unmatched: 19. This CDR3 comprises 18 residues. Germline V gives CDR1 MNHEY, CDR2 SMNVEV (reference sequence).